Listed here are 23 T cell receptor beta chains from one sample, sequenced in a study of shared clonotypes between healthy human individuals. TCRdb's table, derived via immunoSEQ multiplex PCR, lists solely in-frame clones and lacks some. The profile shows roughly 760,000 clones, under 80% of them singletons. The specimen sequenced was memory CD4+ T cells sorted from blood. The subset denotes: CD45RA-negative fraction. Receptors were obtained from a woman in her twenties or thirties in good health.

This sequence joins TRBV27 and TRBJ2-1, with D possibly matching TRBD1 (6 bases). CDR1 and CDR2 (germline): MNHEY, SMNVEV (reference sequence). Trimming stripped 4 bases from V and 1 base from J, with 29 bases between. This CDR3 has 21 residues. CDR3 sequence reads: CASSYLNRDNPLRLSYNEQFF. Here the CDR3 DNA reads TGTGCCAGCAGTTACCTAAACCGGGACAACCCTTTACGACTATCCTACAATGAGCAGTTCTTC.

The rearrangement joins TRBV5-4 to TRBJ2-7, with TRBD2 matching 8 bases. The germline gives CDR1 SGHNT, CDR2 YYREEE (reference sequence). After removal of 4 bases from V and 3 bases from J, the junction contained 9 bases not matched to a gene. The CDR3 runs to 15 residues. The CDR3 sequence: CASSPAGTRNYEQYF. The CDR3 DNA reads TGTGCCAGCAGCCCCGCCGGGACTAGGAACTACGAGCAGTACTTC.

The chain uses TRBV19 and TRBJ2-2; D is unclear. In germline, CDR1 is LNHDA, CDR2 SQIVND (reference sequence). V lost 3 bases and J 1 base, leaving 9 bases between the germline ends. The CDR3 is 15 residues long. CDR3 amino acids: CASSMGFLNTGELFF. In DNA, the CDR3 is TGTGCCAGTAGTATGGGCTTCCTGAACACCGGGGAGCTGTTTTTT.

The table lists this clone with a few counts. The chain employs TRBV21-1 and TRBJ1-5. TRBV21-1 constitutes a pseudogene. CDR3 length: 16 amino acids. In DNA form, the CDR3 reads TGTGCCAGCAGTTATAGTACCCCCCATAGCAATCAGCCCCAGCATTTT. Its protein is CASSYSTPHSNQPQHF.

To note about this clone: This may arise from a read error, as a much more abundant clone is one base away. The rearrangement links TRBV7-2 to TRBJ2-1, with TRBD2 matching over 10 bases. CDR3 length: 14 residues. Germline loops: CDR1 SGHTA, CDR2 FQGNSA. After removal of 5 bases from V and 4 bases from J, the junction contained 2 bases not matched to a gene. The CDR3 is CASSQAGGYNEQFF. CDR3 coding DNA: TGTGCCAGCAGCCAAGCGGGAGGGTACAATGAGCAGTTCTTC.

This chain uses TRBV28 with TRBJ1-4; 7 bases are a match to TRBD1. Germline V gene lookup returns CDR1 MDHEN and CDR2 SYDVKM. Trimming at V came to 4 bases and at J to 5 bases, leaving 7 bases not matched to a gene. This CDR3 is 15 amino acids long. The CDR3 bases are TGTGCCAGCAGTTCTCCGGACAGGCAGAATGAAAAACTGTTTTTT. Protein: CASSSPDRQNEKLFF. The full variable domain, with the rest looked up from reference TRBV28 and TRBJ1-4, is DVKVTQSSRYLVKRTGEKVFLECVQDMDHENMFWYRQDPGLGLRLIYFSYDVKMKEKGDIPEGYSVSREKKERFSLILESASTNQTSMYLCASSSPDRQNEKLFFGSGTQLSVL.

This clone was detected only once. The rearrangement links TRBV28 to TRBJ2-2; 9 bases map to TRBD1. The ends lost 6 bases at V and 2 bases at J; junction bases unmatched: 4. The germline V gene encodes CDR1 MDHEN and CDR2 SYDVKM. There are 15 residues in the CDR3. The CDR3 reads CASRLTGGNTGELFF. CDR3 sequence (DNA): TGTGCCAGCAGGTTGACAGGGGGTAACACCGGGGAGCTGTTTTTT.

The chain is built from TRBV7-2 and TRBJ2-3; possibly TRBD2 for D (6 bases). The CDR3 consists of 14 residues. Germline V gene sequence: CDR1 SGHTA, CDR2 FQGNSA. The V and J ends lost 2 bases and 13 bases respectively, with 19 bases between them. This CDR3 reads CASSLPNLGTGEYF. CDR3 coding DNA: TGTGCCAGCAGCTTACCAAATTTAGGGACTGGAGAGTATTTT.

CDR3 coding DNA: TGTGCCTGGAGGAAGGGGTATGGCTACACCTTC. This sequence encodes CAWRKGYGYTF. The chain carries TRBV30 and TRBJ1-2, with D perhaps TRBD1 (5 bases). Germline assignment: CDR1 GTSNPN and CDR2 SVGIG (reference sequence). The CDR3 runs 11 residues. Trimming took off 3 bases at V and 5 bases at J, with 7 bases between the two ends.

The table lists this clone with a few counts. A junction boundary mismatches the germline segment, possibly from a read error. Here the CDR3 reads CASIDSGGIQESQYF. Here the CDR3 DNA reads TGTGCCAGCATTGATAGCGGAGGGATACAAGAGTCCCAGTACTTC. The chain couples TRBV2 to TRBJ2-5, with D tentatively TRBD2 (6 bases). Germline CDR1 is SNHLY and CDR2 is FYNNEI. The CDR3 is made up of 15 amino acids.

The CDR3 spells CASSPGDSGNTIYF. For the CDR3, the DNA is TGTGCCAGCTCTCCGGGGGACTCTGGAAACACCATATATTTT. The rearrangement joins TRBV18 to TRBJ1-3, with D perhaps matching TRBD1 (5 bases). The V gene's germline CDR1 is KGHSH and CDR2 LQKENI. The CDR3 is made up of 14 amino acids. The V and J ends lost 6 bases and 0 bases respectively, with 9 bases between them.

The chain employs TRBV4-1 and TRBJ2-1; TRBD2 matches at 7 bases. Germline CDR1 and CDR2: MGHRA and YSYEKL. The trim removed 3 bases at V and 5 bases at J, leaving 7 bases unmatched. The CDR3 sequence is 15 residues long. CDR3 nucleotides: TGCGCCAGCAGCCAGGCCCCCGGGACTAACAATGAGCAGTTCTTC. This gives the protein CASSQAPGTNNEQFF.

V usage is TRBV5-1 and J usage is TRBJ2-3, with a possible D match to TRBD2 (5 bases). Germline CDR1 reads SGHRS; CDR2 reads YFSETQ. The CDR3 runs to 14 residues. The V and J ends lost 4 bases and 1 base respectively, with 10 bases between them. CDR3 in DNA: TGCGCCAGCAGCCCTGAGGGCCGCACAGATACGCAGTATTTT. This gives the protein CASSPEGRTDTQYF. Complete variable domain (other parts from reference TRBV5-1 and TRBJ2-3): KAGVTQTPRYLIKTRGQQVTLSCSPISGHRSVSWYQQTPGQGLQFLFEYFSETQRNKGNFPGRFSGRQFSNSRSEMNVSTLELGDSALYLCASSPEGRTDTQYFGPGTRLTVL.

This rearrangement joins TRBV18 to TRBJ2-7; maybe TRBD1 (6 bases). Germline CDR1 KGHSH, CDR2 LQKENI. The V and J ends lost 4 bases and 0 bases respectively, with 19 bases between them. The CDR3 has 17 amino acids. The CDR3 is CASSHYLRDTHSYEQYF. The CDR3 DNA reads as TGTGCCAGCTCACACTACCTCCGGGACACTCACTCCTACGAGCAGTACTTC.

V is TRBV5-1 and J is TRBJ2-5; 8 bases line up with TRBD1. V lost 5 bases, J lost 3 bases, and 12 bases stayed unmatched. The CDR3 is 16 amino acids. CDR1 SGHRS and CDR2 YFSETQ come from the germline V gene. The CDR3 DNA reads TGCGCCAGCAGAAGACGGGGACAGGTATTGGAAGAGACCCAGTACTTC. As protein: CASRRRGQVLEETQYF. The entire variable domain, with the rest obtained from reference TRBV5-1 and TRBJ2-5, is as follows: KAGVTQTPRYLIKTRGQQVTLSCSPISGHRSVSWYQQTPGQGLQFLFEYFSETQRNKGNFPGRFSGRQFSNSRSEMNVSTLELGDSALYLCASRRRGQVLEETQYFGPGTRLLVL.

The gene calls are TRBV5-4 and TRBJ2-4; D remains ambiguous. The CDR3 has 17 residues. CDR1 is SGHNT and CDR2 is YYREEE in the germline V gene (reference sequence). V was trimmed by 1 base and J by 1 base, leaving 15 bases between them. The DNA of the CDR3 is TGTGCCAGCAGCTTGTCGTGGGGTGGTGTGGCCAAAAACATTCAGTACTTC. Translation gives CASSLSWGGVAKNIQYF.

J is TRBJ2-2 and V is TRBV28, with 9 nucleotides matching TRBD2. CDR3 length equals 17 residues. CDR1 is MDHEN, CDR2 SYDVKM, per germline. V shed 7 bases and J 3 bases; nucleotides not matched to a gene: 12. CDR3 sequence (DNA): TGTGCCAGCACCCCTCCCCGGCTAGCGGGGTACACCGGGGAGCTGTTTTTT. The encoded protein is CASTPPRLAGYTGELFF.

The DNA for the CDR3 is TGTGCCAGCAGTTTTTCTATAGCGGGAGGCCCCTCCGAGCAGTACTTC. Translating gives CASSFSIAGGPSEQYF. The V and J genes are TRBV6-5 and TRBJ2-7, with TRBD2 matching over 10 bases. The CDR3 contains 16 residues. Per germline, CDR1 MNHEY and CDR2 SVGAGI. With 4 bases clipped from V and 6 bases from J, the junction kept 12 bases outside the gene matches.

CDR3: CASSPGGGAPEKLFF. CDR3 in DNA: TGTGCCAGCAGCCCGGGAGGGGGGGCGCCTGAAAAACTGTTTTTT. V gene TRBV5-4 combines with J gene TRBJ1-4, with D maybe TRBD1 (6 bases). Germline V CDR1 and CDR2: SGHNT, YYREEE (reference sequence). Trimming removed 4 bases at V and 7 bases at J, with 17 bases between. This CDR3 contains 15 residues.

The chain links TRBV19 to TRBJ1-1, with TRBD1 identical over 7 bases. CDR1 is LNHDA and CDR2 is SQIVND in the germline V gene (reference sequence). V was clipped by 8 bases and J by 3 bases; unmatched bases: 6. The CDR3 consists of 13 residues. CDR3 sequence: CASQRQGDTEAFF. DNA for the CDR3: TGTGCCAGTCAGAGACAGGGCGACACTGAAGCTTTCTTT.

This clone came up a few times. The CDR3 bases are TGTGCCAGCAGCCATTCCAGCGTTCCCTCCTACAATGAGCAGTTCTTC. Translating gives CASSHSSVPSYNEQFF. The V call is TRBV7-9, the J call TRBJ2-1; D gene uncertain. This CDR3 has 16 amino acids. Germline values: CDR1 SEHNR, CDR2 FQNEAQ (reference sequence). The germline V and J ends were trimmed by 5 bases and 0 bases, with 14 bases remaining between them.

V gene TRBV2 combines with J gene TRBJ1-4, with D possibly being TRBD1 (6 bases). The CDR3 consists of 15 residues. Trimming stripped 6 bases from V and 4 bases from J, with 15 bases between. Germline CDR1 is SNHLY and CDR2 is FYNNEI. The CDR3 region is CASRARTASNEKLFF. The CDR3 DNA reads TGTGCCAGCAGAGCCCGGACAGCAAGTAATGAAAAACTGTTTTTT.

V usage is TRBV18 and J usage is TRBJ1-1, with D perhaps TRBD1 (6 bases). The CDR3 length is 16 residues. Looked up from germline, CDR1 is KGHSH and CDR2 is LQKENI. Trimming cost V 8 bases and J 1 base, with 20 bases left between them. The CDR3 reads CASTTRPTGTNTEAFF. The CDR3 nucleotides are TGTGCCAGCACCACTCGCCCGACAGGAACGAACACTGAAGCTTTCTTT.